Presented here are 5 T cell receptor beta chains from one specimen sequenced in a study of shared clonotypes between healthy human individuals. This table comes from immunoSEQ multiplex PCR, and its TCRdb copy is limited to in-frame clones, with some not included. The data contain 1.5 million to 2.5 million clones, about 95% of them singletons. Only CD45RO-negative cells positively selected for CCR7 counted as naive CD8 cells, so terminally differentiated effector memory CD45RA+ cells were excluded. The sample comprised naive CD8+ T cells sorted from blood. The origin of the receptors is a man in his late teens or twenties in good health.

V is TRBV28 and J is TRBJ2-3; 12 nucleotides align to TRBD2. V was clipped by 5 bases and J by 4 bases; unmatched bases: 16. Looked up from germline, CDR1 is MDHEN and CDR2 is SYDVKM. This CDR3 is 19 amino acids long. This CDR3 reads CASSPPLLAGGPGSDTQYF. CDR3 nucleotide sequence: TGTGCCAGCAGTCCGCCTCTCCTAGCGGGAGGGCCCGGGTCAGATACGCAGTATTTT.

The chain uses TRBV28 and TRBJ1-1; no clear D. The V and J ends lost 10 bases and 0 bases respectively, with 9 bases between them. CDR3 length: 12 amino acids. The germline gives CDR1 MDHEN, CDR2 SYDVKM. The CDR3, as DNA: TGTGCCACCGTACTTTTGAACACTGAAGCTTTCTTT. This sequence encodes CATVLLNTEAFF.

V usage is TRBV7-8 and J usage is TRBJ2-7; 8 nucleotides agree with TRBD1. Germline assignment: CDR1 SGHVS and CDR2 FQNEAQ. The CDR3 length is 13 residues. Germline trimming cut 5 bases from V and 3 bases from J; bases unmatched to any gene: 3. This CDR3 reads CASSNDRGYEQYF. Here the CDR3 DNA reads TGTGCCAGCAGCAATGACAGGGGCTACGAGCAGTACTTC.

There are a few counts of this clone. CDR3 amino acids: CATLGGVHGYTF. The CDR3 DNA follows: TGTGCCACCCTAGGCGGGGTCCATGGCTACACCTTC. V gene TRBV27 combines with J gene TRBJ1-2; D uncertain. The germline gives CDR1 MNHEY, CDR2 SMNVEV (reference sequence). The CDR3 loop spans 12 amino acids. With 10 bases removed from V and 6 bases from J, the gap between germline ends came to 15 bases.

Concerning this clone itself: Other nucleotide sequences from this sample produce the same CDR3. This chain connects TRBV5-8 to TRBJ1-1; 8 bases align to TRBD1. Per the germline V gene, CDR1 is SGHTS and CDR2 is YDEGEE. This CDR3 region has 14 residues. The V segment lost 0 bases and the J segment 5 bases; nucleotides outside the gene matches: 3. CDR3 DNA: TGTGCCAGCAGCTTGGGCCAGGGGGCGACTGAAGCTTTCTTT. This translates into CASSLGQGATEAFF. Full variable domain (remainder filled in from reference TRBV5-8 and TRBJ1-1): EAGVTQSPTHLIKTRGQQATLRCSPISGHTSVYWYQQALGLGLQFLLWYDEGEERNRGNFPPRFSGRQFPNYSSELNVNALELEDSALYLCASSLGQGATEAFFGQGTRLTVV.